The entry that follows covers one T cell receptor beta chain sequence. The data derive from a study of blood T cell repertoires in COVID-19. Study at large: COVID-19 samples collected from the United States, Italy and Spain covered acute and convalescent phases. Sources were T cells, B-cell-depleted T cells, or PBMCs; the material itself was cDNA or gDNA.

This CDR3 is 13 amino acids long. The germline V gene encodes CDR1 PRHDT and CDR2 FYEKMQ (reference sequence). V was trimmed by 2 bases and J by 7 bases, leaving 11 bases between them. Generated by immunoSEQ multiplex PCR, the TCRdb table keeps only in-frame clones and is missing some. This table has fewer than 250,000 clones, 83% appearing once. The sequencing sample was made of peripheral blood. The receptor was derived from a human donor in a cohort sampled during active COVID-19. The chain combines TRBV13 with TRBJ1-2; D is possibly TRBD1 (5 bases). CDR3 DNA: TGTGCCAGCAGCTTAAGGCAGGGTCGTGGCTACACCTTC. Protein product: CASSLRQGRGYTF. The full variable domain, with the rest looked up from reference TRBV13 and TRBJ1-2, is AAGVIQSPRHLIKEKRETATLKCYPIPRHDTVYWYQQGPGQDPQFLISFYEKMQSDKGSIPDRFSAQQFSDYHSELNMSSLELGDSALYFCASSLRQGRGYTFGSGTRLTVV.